This is a list of T cell receptor beta chains from one sample in a study of blood T cell repertoires in COVID-19. Assay used: immunoSEQ multiplex PCR; TCRdb lists only in-frame clones, some missing. The sample holds about 440,000 clones, roughly 85% seen once. The material sequenced was PBMCs or T cells enriched from blood (not recorded which). The receptors were gathered from a woman aged 18-29 years with acute COVID-19. CDR3s leave out the opening cysteine and the closing phenylalanine or tryptophan. D genes are given only for firm matches. Clone size, where shown, is once, few, many, or a class for clones that have expanded.

cdr3_aa: AGGLAGEETQY; j_call: TRBJ2-5; cdr3_length: 11; v_call: TRBV28; clone_size: once; d_call: TRBD2
cdr3_aa: SVVGGGLGDTQY; j_call: TRBJ2-3; cdr3_length: 12; v_call: TRBV29-1; clone_size: -; d_call: -
cdr3_aa: ASSSTGARWPQH; j_call: TRBJ1-5; cdr3_length: 12; v_call: TRBV19; clone_size: -; d_call: TRBD1
cdr3_aa: SAPGQGAEQF; j_call: TRBJ2-1; cdr3_length: 10; v_call: TRBV29-1; clone_size: -; d_call: TRBD1
cdr3_aa: ASTATWGRGRNEQF; j_call: TRBJ2-1; cdr3_length: 14; v_call: TRBV19; clone_size: -; d_call: TRBD1
cdr3_aa: ASSSRVVQETQY; j_call: TRBJ2-5; cdr3_length: 12; v_call: TRBV6-5; clone_size: -; d_call: -
cdr3_aa: ASSLRTGGSYEQY; j_call: TRBJ2-7; cdr3_length: 13; v_call: TRBV7-9; clone_size: -; d_call: TRBD1
cdr3_aa: ASSPPSWDSLNYGYT; j_call: TRBJ1-2; cdr3_length: 15; v_call: TRBV7-9; clone_size: -; d_call: TRBD1
cdr3_aa: ASSLAGSDGYT; j_call: TRBJ1-2; cdr3_length: 11; v_call: TRBV19; clone_size: once; d_call: -
cdr3_aa: ASSLAGRYGYT; j_call: TRBJ1-2; cdr3_length: 11; v_call: TRBV28; clone_size: -; d_call: -
cdr3_aa: SVEGSGGYNEQF; j_call: TRBJ2-1; cdr3_length: 12; v_call: TRBV29-1; clone_size: -; d_call: TRBD2
cdr3_aa: ASSWLAGGEQF; j_call: TRBJ2-1; cdr3_length: 11; v_call: TRBV14; clone_size: -; d_call: TRBD2
cdr3_aa: ASSTRTSGRGGDEQF; j_call: TRBJ2-1; cdr3_length: 15; v_call: TRBV7-6; clone_size: -; d_call: TRBD2
cdr3_aa: ASAQGDRGVTDTQY; j_call: TRBJ2-3; cdr3_length: 14; v_call: TRBV12-5; clone_size: few; d_call: TRBD1
cdr3_aa: ASSPGTSTINEQF; j_call: TRBJ2-1; cdr3_length: 13; v_call: TRBV7-2; clone_size: -; d_call: TRBD2
cdr3_aa: ASRRTSETYEQY; j_call: TRBJ2-7; cdr3_length: 12; v_call: TRBV7-2; clone_size: -; d_call: TRBD2
cdr3_aa: ASSLGTGNPNTEAF; j_call: TRBJ1-1; cdr3_length: 14; v_call: TRBV5-4; clone_size: -; d_call: TRBD1
cdr3_aa: ASSPWAGGPDTQY; j_call: TRBJ2-3; cdr3_length: 13; v_call: TRBV5-1; clone_size: -; d_call: TRBD2
cdr3_aa: ASSSQEMNTEAF; j_call: TRBJ1-1; cdr3_length: 12; v_call: TRBV28; clone_size: -; d_call: -
cdr3_aa: ATSAGTEPQH; j_call: TRBJ1-5; cdr3_length: 10; v_call: TRBV24-1; clone_size: -; d_call: TRBD1
cdr3_aa: ASSHLLTASSYEQY; j_call: TRBJ2-7; cdr3_length: 14; v_call: TRBV4-1; clone_size: -; d_call: -
cdr3_aa: ASSLEIGGAGPQH; j_call: TRBJ1-5; cdr3_length: 13; v_call: TRBV11-2; clone_size: -; d_call: -
cdr3_aa: ASSSPGLGVYEQY; j_call: TRBJ2-7; cdr3_length: 13; v_call: TRBV28; clone_size: -; d_call: TRBD2
cdr3_aa: ASSLTLTGRIHGYT; j_call: TRBJ1-2; cdr3_length: 14; v_call: TRBV5-1; clone_size: -; d_call: TRBD1
cdr3_aa: ASSPISSAYTDTQY; j_call: TRBJ2-3; cdr3_length: 14; v_call: TRBV18; clone_size: -; d_call: -
cdr3_aa: ASSQGGGLGAF; j_call: TRBJ1-1; cdr3_length: 11; v_call: TRBV3-1/TRBV3-2; clone_size: -; d_call: -
cdr3_aa: ASKRSYEQY; j_call: TRBJ2-7; cdr3_length: 9; v_call: TRBV28; clone_size: -; d_call: -
cdr3_aa: ASTTNTGELF; j_call: TRBJ2-2; cdr3_length: 10; v_call: TRBV27; clone_size: -; d_call: -
cdr3_aa: ASSYGTGTYEQY; j_call: TRBJ2-7; cdr3_length: 12; v_call: TRBV6-2/TRBV6-3; clone_size: once; d_call: -
cdr3_aa: SVSGEAGIYEQY; j_call: TRBJ2-7; cdr3_length: 12; v_call: TRBV29-1; clone_size: -; d_call: TRBD2
cdr3_aa: ASSTRLTDNQPQH; j_call: TRBJ1-5; cdr3_length: 13; v_call: TRBV4-1; clone_size: once; d_call: -
cdr3_aa: ASSKGPTDTQY; j_call: TRBJ2-3; cdr3_length: 11; v_call: TRBV11-3; clone_size: -; d_call: -
cdr3_aa: ASSLDAGNYGYT; j_call: TRBJ1-2; cdr3_length: 12; v_call: TRBV11-2; clone_size: -; d_call: -
cdr3_aa: SVVGLGLAREQY; j_call: TRBJ2-7; cdr3_length: 12; v_call: TRBV29-1; clone_size: -; d_call: TRBD2
cdr3_aa: ASSLTDTQY; j_call: TRBJ2-3; cdr3_length: 9; v_call: TRBV12-3/TRBV12-4; clone_size: -; d_call: -
cdr3_aa: ASSSGLAEFKNIQY; j_call: TRBJ2-4; cdr3_length: 14; v_call: TRBV7-9; clone_size: -; d_call: TRBD2
cdr3_aa: ASSQRFGTPIYEQY; j_call: TRBJ2-7; cdr3_length: 14; v_call: TRBV14; clone_size: -; d_call: -
cdr3_aa: ASIGLVKDEQF; j_call: TRBJ2-1; cdr3_length: 11; v_call: TRBV7-9; clone_size: -; d_call: -
cdr3_aa: ASSLSGDGYT; j_call: TRBJ1-2; cdr3_length: 10; v_call: TRBV7-9; clone_size: -; d_call: -
cdr3_aa: ATSPSGSSYEQY; j_call: TRBJ2-7; cdr3_length: 12; v_call: TRBV24-1; clone_size: -; d_call: TRBD2
cdr3_aa: ASSSARAGGSSGANVLT; j_call: TRBJ2-6; cdr3_length: 17; v_call: TRBV27; clone_size: once; d_call: TRBD2
cdr3_aa: ASSLSGNNSPLH; j_call: TRBJ1-6; cdr3_length: 12; v_call: TRBV7-8; clone_size: once; d_call: -
cdr3_aa: ASSPQGQGAPSDTEAF; j_call: TRBJ1-1; cdr3_length: 16; v_call: TRBV13; clone_size: few; d_call: TRBD1
cdr3_aa: ASSPPTRDTEAF; j_call: TRBJ1-1; cdr3_length: 12; v_call: TRBV18; clone_size: -; d_call: -
cdr3_aa: ASSLGAGDYGYT; j_call: TRBJ1-2; cdr3_length: 12; v_call: TRBV7-2; clone_size: -; d_call: -